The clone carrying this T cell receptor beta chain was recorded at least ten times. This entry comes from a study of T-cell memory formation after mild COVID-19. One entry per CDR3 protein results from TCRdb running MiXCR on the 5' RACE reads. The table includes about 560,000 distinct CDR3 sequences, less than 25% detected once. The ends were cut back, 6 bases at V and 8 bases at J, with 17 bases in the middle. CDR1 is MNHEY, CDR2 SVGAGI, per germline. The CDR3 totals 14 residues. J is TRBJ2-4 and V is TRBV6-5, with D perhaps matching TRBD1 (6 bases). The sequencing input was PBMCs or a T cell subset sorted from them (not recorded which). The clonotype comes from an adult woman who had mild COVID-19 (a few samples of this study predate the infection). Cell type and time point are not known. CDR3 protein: CASRYRVLSDIQYF. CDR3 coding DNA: TGTGCCAGCAGGTACAGGGTCTTAAGTGACATTCAGTACTTC.